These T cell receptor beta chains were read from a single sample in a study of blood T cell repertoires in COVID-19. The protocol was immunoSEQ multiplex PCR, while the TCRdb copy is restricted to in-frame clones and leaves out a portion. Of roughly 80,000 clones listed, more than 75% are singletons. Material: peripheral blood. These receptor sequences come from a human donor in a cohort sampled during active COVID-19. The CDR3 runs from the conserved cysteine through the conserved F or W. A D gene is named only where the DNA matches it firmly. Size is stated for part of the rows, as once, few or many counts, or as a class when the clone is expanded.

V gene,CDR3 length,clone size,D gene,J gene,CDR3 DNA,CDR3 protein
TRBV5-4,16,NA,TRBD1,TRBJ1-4,TGTGCCAGCAGCTTGGGGGACAGGGGAGGTCGGGAAAAACTGTTTTTT,CASSLGDRGGREKLFF
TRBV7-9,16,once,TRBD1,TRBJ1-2,TGTGCCAGCAGCTTAGTCCCAGACAGGGCCCGCTATGGCTACACCTTC,CASSLVPDRARYGYTF
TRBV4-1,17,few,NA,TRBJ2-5,TGCGCCAGCAGCCAAGACGCTCTAGAGGCCTACCAAGAGACCCAGTACTTC,CASSQDALEAYQETQYF
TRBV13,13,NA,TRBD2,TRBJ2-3,TGTGCCACGCGGAGCGGGGGTGGAGATACGCAGTATTTT,CATRSGGGDTQYF
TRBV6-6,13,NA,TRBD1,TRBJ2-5,TGTGCCAGCAGGGACAGGAGTAAAGAGACCCAGTACTTC,CASRDRSKETQYF
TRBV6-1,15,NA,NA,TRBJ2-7,TGTGCCAGCAGTGATGGGCAGGGGTTCTCCTACGAGCAGTACTTC,CASSDGQGFSYEQYF
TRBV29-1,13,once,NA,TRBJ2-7,TGCAGCGTTGGGGGGGACGGGTCCTACGAGCAGTACTTC,CSVGGDGSYEQYF
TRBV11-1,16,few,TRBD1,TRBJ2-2,TGTGCCAGCAGCGAAGGACAGGTCACGAACACCGGGGAGCTGTTTTTT,CASSEGQVTNTGELFF
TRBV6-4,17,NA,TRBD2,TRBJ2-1,TGTGCCAGCAGTGACGAGAAACTAGCGGGGAAGTACAATGAGCAGTTCTTC,CASSDEKLAGKYNEQFF
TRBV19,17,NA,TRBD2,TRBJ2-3,TGTGCCAGTAGTTTAGGACTAGCGGGGGGGCACACAGATACGCAGTATTTT,CASSLGLAGGHTDTQYF
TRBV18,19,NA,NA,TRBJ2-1,TGTGCCAGCTCATCCCAGCCCAGAGCGGACCTTACTGCTCTGAATGAGCAGTTCTTC,CASSSQPRADLTALNEQFF
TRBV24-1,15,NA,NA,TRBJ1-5,TGTGCCACCAGTGCCACGGGAAGGGGCAATCAGCCCCAGCATTTT,CATSATGRGNQPQHF
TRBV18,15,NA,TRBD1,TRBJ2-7,TGTGCCAGCTCCCCCTCGACAGGGAATTCCTACGAGCAGTACTTC,CASSPSTGNSYEQYF
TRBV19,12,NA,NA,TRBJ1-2,TGTGCCAGTGTCCAGGGTTACTATGGCTACACCTTC,CASVQGYYGYTF
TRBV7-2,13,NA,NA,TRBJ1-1,TGTGCCAGCAGCTTATCAGTTAACACTGAAGCTTTCTTT,CASSLSVNTEAFF
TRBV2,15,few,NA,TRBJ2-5,TGTGCCAGCAGTGCCACAGGACAGTTTCAAGAGACCCAGTACTTC,CASSATGQFQETQYF
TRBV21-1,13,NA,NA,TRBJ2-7,TGTGCCAGCAGCAAAGTTGGAGGCAGCGAGCAGTACTTC,CASSKVGGSEQYF
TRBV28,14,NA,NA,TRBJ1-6,TGTGCCAGCAGTTTCCAACGGTATAATTCACCCCTCCACTTT,CASSFQRYNSPLHF
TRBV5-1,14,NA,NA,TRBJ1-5,TGCGCCAGCAGCTTGGGGGAGGGGGATCAGCCCCAGCATTTT,CASSLGEGDQPQHF
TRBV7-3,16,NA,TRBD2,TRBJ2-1,TGTGCCAGCAGCTTAACTCTAGCGGGGGGGATCAATGAGCAGTTCTTC,CASSLTLAGGINEQFF
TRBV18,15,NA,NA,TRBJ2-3,TGTGCCAGCTCACCGAACCGGGGGAGCACAGATACGCAGTATTTT,CASSPNRGSTDTQYF
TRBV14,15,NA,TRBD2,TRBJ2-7,TGTGCCAGCAGCCGAGCTAGCGGGGGCAACTACGAGCAGTACTTC,CASSRASGGNYEQYF